These 27 T cell receptor beta chains were sequenced from one sample in a study of HIV-infected patients and healthy controls. All unsorted peripheral T cells were captured because whole blood was used without fractionation. Reverse transcription used 450 to 650 ng RNA and constant-region primers for alpha and beta. Alpha and beta chain libraries were made separately by chain-specific third strand synthesis with multiplexing indices. TCRdb re-derived calls from the 5' RACE reads in MiXCR, one entry per CDR3 protein. This table has 9,000 to 13,000 distinct CDR3 sequences, roughly 5.6% appearing once. The specimen comprised blood, sampled before antiretroviral therapy. Every receptor here comes from an adult with HIV infection.

This clonotype has more than one count but fewer than ten. The V and J genes are TRBV29-1 and TRBJ2-5; D uncertain. Trimming removed 3 bases at V and 2 bases at J, with 7 bases between. The CDR3 contains 12 residues. The V gene's germline CDR1 is SQVTM and CDR2 ANQGSEA. The CDR3 is CSVDSVQETQYF. CDR3 DNA sequence: TGCAGCGTTGACTCAGTTCAAGAGACCCAGTACTTC.

This clonotype was seen repeatedly, ten times or more. The chain uses TRBV29-1 and TRBJ2-5; a weak D match, TRBD2 (7 bases). Trimming removed 6 bases from V and 1 base from J, with 15 bases in between. Germline lookup yields CDR1 SQVTM and CDR2 ANQGSEA. The CDR3 runs 14 residues. This CDR3 is CSVRRGGFQETQYF. The DNA for the CDR3 is TGCAGCGTCCGGAGGGGGGGATTCCAAGAGACCCAGTACTTC.

This clonotype was seen more than once but under ten times. This chain uses TRBV5-4 with TRBJ2-3; 10 bases match TRBD2. This CDR3 comprises 14 residues. With V trimmed by 4 bases and J by 4 bases, 3 bases remained unmatched. Germline CDR1 and CDR2: SGHNT and YYREEE (reference sequence). The CDR3 loop reads CASSAGLAADTQYF. In DNA, the CDR3 is TGTGCCAGCAGCGCTGGACTAGCGGCAGATACGCAGTATTTT.

This clonotype was seen ten or more times. CDR3 DNA sequence: TGTGCCAGCATCGCCGGGACTAGCGGGGCATTTGAGCAGTTCTTC. Protein sequence: CASIAGTSGAFEQFF. The V and J genes are TRBV5-6 and TRBJ2-1, with 13 bases identical to TRBD2. CDR1 is SGHDT and CDR2 is YYEEEE in the germline V gene. The CDR3 consists of 15 residues. With 6 bases clipped from V and 9 bases from J, the junction kept 9 bases outside the gene matches.

This clonotype ranks as medium-sized. V is TRBV27 and J is TRBJ1-1; D is possibly TRBD1 (6 bases). Trimming shortened V by 3 bases and J by 1 base, and 12 bases separated the two germline ends. The CDR3 covers 15 residues. The germline gives CDR1 MNHEY, CDR2 SMNVEV (reference sequence). This CDR3 is CASSFISGANTEAFF. CDR3 bases: TGTGCCAGCAGTTTTATATCAGGGGCGAACACTGAAGCTTTCTTT.

This clonotype is judged medium-sized (0.01 to 0.1%). The chain combines TRBV21-1 with TRBJ2-3; no DNA check was done on the table's D call, TRBD1. TRBV21-1 is deemed a pseudogene. There are 18 residues in the CDR3. The CDR3 nucleotides are TGTGCCAGCAGCAAAGTGACCCCCGCGGGGGATAGCACAGATACGCAGTATTTT. Translated, it gives CASSKVTPAGDSTDTQYF.

This clonotype is medium-sized within its sample. The chain uses TRBV29-1 and TRBJ2-2; tentative D call: TRBD2 (5 bases). The CDR3 runs 15 residues. The germline gives CDR1 SQVTM, CDR2 ANQGSEA. The germline V and J ends were trimmed by 7 bases and 2 bases, with 17 bases remaining between them. CDR3 region: CSGLSWTANTGELFF. The CDR3 coding sequence is TGCAGCGGTCTCTCGTGGACTGCAAACACCGGGGAGCTGTTTTTT.

This clonotype has ten or more counts. The V call is TRBV29-1, the J call TRBJ2-3; a weak D match, TRBD1 (6 bases). CDR3 length: 15 amino acids. CDR1 SQVTM and CDR2 ANQGSEA come from the germline V gene. The V end lost 5 bases, the J end lost 0 bases, and 15 bases lay between the germline ends. For the CDR3, the DNA is TGCAGCGTTCCCCTGAGACAGGAGAGCACAGATACGCAGTATTTT. As protein: CSVPLRQESTDTQYF.

This clonotype has ten or more counts. The chain links TRBV6-6 to TRBJ2-5; possibly TRBD2 for D (6 bases). This CDR3 contains 14 residues. Germline lookup yields CDR1 MNHNY and CDR2 SVGAGI (reference sequence). Trimming stripped 6 bases from V and 0 bases from J, with 11 bases between. Written as DNA, the CDR3 is TGTGCCAGCAGAGGAGGGCAGTACCAAGAGACCCAGTACTTC. Translated: CASRGGQYQETQYF.

By sample fraction, this clonotype is medium-sized. This chain uses TRBV27 with TRBJ1-5, with D uncertain. This CDR3 comprises 14 residues. Trimming removed 6 bases at V and 0 bases at J, with 9 bases between. Germline CDR1 reads MNHEY; CDR2 reads SMNVEV (reference sequence). CDR3 amino acids: CASSPGNSNQPQHF. CDR3 nucleotides: TGTGCCAGCAGCCCTGGGAATAGCAATCAGCCCCAGCATTTT.

Many counts were recorded for this clonotype. The chain joins TRBV15 to TRBJ2-7; D is undetermined. Germline assignment: CDR1 LNHNV and CDR2 YYDKDF (reference sequence). This CDR3 spans 12 amino acids. V gave up 0 bases and J gave up 3 bases, with 3 bases separating them. DNA of the CDR3: TGTGCCACCAGCAGAGAGGGCTACGAGCAGTACTTC. The encoded protein is CATSREGYEQYF.

This clonotype was counted a few times. V and J are TRBV6-5 and TRBJ1-4, with a possible D match to TRBD1 (6 bases). V lost 0 bases and J 5 bases, leaving 10 bases between the germline ends. CDR1 is MNHEY, CDR2 SVGAGI, per germline. CDR3 length: 15 amino acids. The CDR3 protein is CASSYSSGANEKLFF. In nucleotides, the CDR3 is TGTGCCAGCAGTTACTCTTCAGGGGCAAATGAAAAACTGTTTTTT.

By sample fraction, this clonotype is medium-sized (0.01 to 0.1%). Written as DNA, the CDR3 is TGTGCCAGTAGTTTTTACCGGGAGGGCACCGGGGAGCTGTTTTTT. Translation: CASSFYREGTGELFF. The chain recombines TRBV19 with TRBJ2-2; 8 nucleotides line up with TRBD2. V was pared by 5 bases and J by 4 bases, with 6 bases of the junction left unmatched. The V gene's germline CDR1 is LNHDA and CDR2 SQIVND (reference sequence). The length of the CDR3 is 15 residues.

This clonotype showed up many times. The genes are TRBV7-2 and TRBJ1-1; possibly TRBD1 for D (5 bases). V lost 1 base and J lost 5, with 14 bases in between. Looked up from germline, CDR1 is SGHTA and CDR2 is FQGNSA. The CDR3 totals 15 residues. The CDR3 is CASSLGHRGGTEAFF. The CDR3 nucleotides read TGTGCCAGCAGCTTAGGACACCGTGGGGGGACTGAAGCTTTCTTT.

This clonotype came up many times. This chain connects TRBV7-6 to TRBJ2-1; a possible D gene is TRBD2 (5 bases). Trimming stripped 0 bases from V and 7 bases from J, with 13 bases between. Per the germline V gene, CDR1 is SGHVS and CDR2 is FNYEAQ. The CDR3 has 15 residues. CDR3 nucleotide sequence: TGTGCCAGCAGCTTAGCGCTAACGGGGTGGAATGAGCAGTTCTTC. Protein sequence: CASSLALTGWNEQFF.

The table lists this clonotype with many counts. The V gene is TRBV19, the J gene TRBJ2-7, with a weak D call TRBD2 (5 bases). There are 13 residues in the CDR3. Trimming took 10 bases from V and 0 from J, leaving 13 bases between them. CDR1 and CDR2 (germline): LNHDA, SQIVND (reference sequence). The CDR3 DNA reads as TGTGCCACCTCCGGGGATAGCTCCTACGAGCAGTACTTC. Protein product: CATSGDSSYEQYF.

This clonotype showed up many times. This chain uses TRBV7-9 with TRBJ2-7; no clear D. The CDR3 runs to 14 residues. Looked up from germline, CDR1 is SEHNR and CDR2 is FQNEAQ (reference sequence). With 1 base removed from V and 0 bases from J, the gap between germline ends came to 7 bases. The DNA of the CDR3 is TGTGCCAGCAGCTTAGGGGGAACCTCCTACGAGCAGTACTTC. Protein sequence: CASSLGGTSYEQYF.

In its sample, this clonotype is medium-sized. This chain joins TRBV2 and TRBJ2-3; D is possibly TRBD1 (5 bases). V was trimmed by 6 bases and J by 3 bases, leaving 7 bases between them. The germline CDR1 and CDR2 sequences are SNHLY and FYNNEI. The CDR3 contains 12 residues. CDR3 DNA sequence: TGTGCCAGCAGAGCAGGGACAGATACGCAGTATTTT. It is translated as CASRAGTDTQYF.

This clonotype rates as medium-sized (0.01 to 0.1%). The chain joins TRBV7-9 to TRBJ2-5; maybe TRBD2 (6 bases). The CDR3 extends over 15 amino acids. The V and J ends lost 3 bases and 3 bases respectively, with 14 bases between them. Germline lookup yields CDR1 SEHNR and CDR2 FQNEAQ (reference sequence). CDR3 sequence: CASSFSEGYEETQYF. CDR3 DNA: TGTGCCAGCAGCTTTTCGGAGGGGTACGAAGAGACCCAGTACTTC.

This clonotype showed up many times. V and J are TRBV7-9 and TRBJ1-2, with D uncertain. Trimming took off 6 bases at V and 0 bases at J, with 14 bases between the two ends. CDR3 size: 15 residues. Looked up from germline, CDR1 is SEHNR and CDR2 is FQNEAQ (reference sequence). This CDR3 is CASRPSAVPNYGYTF. DNA for the CDR3: TGTGCCAGCAGACCTTCGGCGGTCCCTAACTATGGCTACACCTTC.

This clonotype ranks as medium-sized. The chain carries TRBV5-1 and TRBJ2-3; maybe TRBD2 (5 bases). Trimming left V 0 bases short and J 4 bases short, with 12 bases between. The germline gives CDR1 SGHRS, CDR2 YFSETQ. The CDR3 totals 15 residues. The CDR3 nucleotides read TGCGCCAGCAGCTTGGCCGGGGATGTAGCAGATACGCAGTATTTT. Translating gives CASSLAGDVADTQYF.

This clonotype has ten or more counts. This rearrangement joins TRBV7-8 to TRBJ2-7; the D gene is possibly TRBD2 (7 bases). V lost 5 bases, J lost 5 bases, and 16 bases lay in between. The CDR3 is 14 residues long. Germline values: CDR1 SGHVS, CDR2 FQNEAQ. CDR3 DNA sequence: TGTGCCAGCAGCCTCCAAGGGGGAGGGGACGAGCAGTACTTC. Translated, it gives CASSLQGGGDEQYF.

By sample fraction, this clonotype is medium-sized. The CDR3: CASSLREGADTQYF. For the CDR3, the DNA is TGCGCCAGCAGCTTGCGGGAGGGCGCAGATACGCAGTATTTT. The chain is built from TRBV5-1 and TRBJ2-3, with 8 bases that match TRBD2. Germline lookup yields CDR1 SGHRS and CDR2 YFSETQ. The CDR3 spans 14 residues. The V and J ends lost 1 base and 4 bases, in that order; junction bases with no gene match: 2.

The chain carries TRBV11-2 and TRBJ2-5, with a weak D call TRBD2 (6 bases). This CDR3 comprises 15 residues. In germline, CDR1 is SGHAT, CDR2 FQNNGV. The ends were cut back, 5 bases at V and 1 base at J, with 14 bases in the middle. CDR3 sequence reads: CASSPTSGVQETQYF. CDR3 in DNA: TGTGCCAGCAGCCCTACCTCGGGGGTCCAAGAGACCCAGTACTTC.

This clonotype was detected many times. This chain connects TRBV20-1 to TRBJ2-1; D may be TRBD2 (6 bases). Trimming cost V 6 bases and J 3 bases, with 12 bases left between them. CDR3 length equals 13 residues. CDR1 and CDR2 from the germline V gene are DFQATT and SNEGSKA (reference sequence). CDR3: CSAPVADYNEQFF. The CDR3 DNA reads as TGCAGTGCACCCGTAGCGGACTACAATGAGCAGTTCTTC.

This clonotype was detected ten times or more. V gene TRBV5-4 combines with J gene TRBJ2-7; 7 bases align to TRBD2. V dropped 4 bases and J dropped 3; count of bases not matched to a gene: 13. CDR1 is SGHNT and CDR2 is YYREEE in the germline V gene (reference sequence). This CDR3 comprises 16 residues. CDR3 sequence reads: CASSPMSGGGDYEQYF. As DNA, the CDR3 is TGTGCCAGCAGCCCGATGAGTGGGGGGGGGGACTACGAGCAGTACTTC.

At least ten counts were recorded for this clonotype. The J gene is TRBJ2-2, the V gene TRBV5-6, with D unclear. There are 15 residues in the CDR3. In germline, CDR1 is SGHDT, CDR2 YYEEEE. The V and J ends lost 4 bases and 1 base respectively, with 11 bases between them. Here the CDR3 DNA reads TGTGCCAGCAGCCCCGACACAAGGAACACCGGGGAGCTGTTTTTT. It encodes CASSPDTRNTGELFF.